This T cell receptor beta chain originates from a study of blood T cells in healthy people across ages. Background on the study: The template switching approach captured approximately one barcoded beta molecule for every two T cells.

A second PCR of about 6 to 11 cycles used a sample-barcoded 5' primer and a J-beta primer mix. The template-switch adaptor was a 5' adaptor with 12 random nucleotides. It tagged each cDNA molecule. TCRdb passed the 5' RACE reads through MiXCR, listing each CDR3 protein once. Of about 1,500,000 distinct CDR3 sequences in the sample, approximately 38% were seen once. Unmatched junction bases numbered 14, after V lost 1 base and J lost 13 bases. In germline, CDR1 is SEHNR, CDR2 FQNEAQ (reference sequence). The CDR3 runs 15 residues. Whole-study findings and limits: Roughly linear declines in TCR beta diversity per million T cells occurred with age.

A word on this clonotype: The antigen remains undetermined.

The sample comprised blood. This sequence was found in a woman younger than 30 in good health. The chain is built from TRBV7-9 and TRBJ1-2, with TRBD1 identical over 8 bases. The CDR3 is CASSLEGTGRGGSTF. The DNA of the CDR3 is TGTGCCAGCAGCTTAGAGGGGACAGGTCGAGGGGGGTCCACCTTC.